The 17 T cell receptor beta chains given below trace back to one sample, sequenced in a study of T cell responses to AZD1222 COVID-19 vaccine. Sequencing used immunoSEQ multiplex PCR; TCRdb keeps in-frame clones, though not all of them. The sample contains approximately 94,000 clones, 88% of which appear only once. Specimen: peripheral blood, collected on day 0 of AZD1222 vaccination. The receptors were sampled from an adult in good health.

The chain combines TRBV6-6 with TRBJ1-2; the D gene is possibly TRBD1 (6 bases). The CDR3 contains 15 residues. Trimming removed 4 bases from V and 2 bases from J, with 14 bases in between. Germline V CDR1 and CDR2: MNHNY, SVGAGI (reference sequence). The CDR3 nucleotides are TGTGCCAGCAGTTCAGGCAGGGGAACGAACTATGGCTACACCTTC. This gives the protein CASSSGRGTNYGYTF.

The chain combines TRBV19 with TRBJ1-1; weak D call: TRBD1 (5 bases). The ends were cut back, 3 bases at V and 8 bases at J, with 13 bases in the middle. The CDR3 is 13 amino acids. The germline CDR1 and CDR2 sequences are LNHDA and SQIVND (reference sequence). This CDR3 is CASSIAGSPEAFF. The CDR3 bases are TGTGCCAGTAGTATTGCAGGGTCCCCCGAAGCTTTCTTT.

In nucleotides, the CDR3 is TGTGCCAGTAGTCCCAGACAGGTTCTAGCCTATGGCTACACCTTC. Translation: CASSPRQVLAYGYTF. The gene calls are TRBV19 and TRBJ1-2; D perhaps matches TRBD1 (6 bases). This CDR3 has 15 residues. CDR1 is LNHDA and CDR2 is SQIVND in the germline V gene (reference sequence). The germline V and J ends were trimmed by 5 bases and 4 bases, with 17 bases remaining between them.

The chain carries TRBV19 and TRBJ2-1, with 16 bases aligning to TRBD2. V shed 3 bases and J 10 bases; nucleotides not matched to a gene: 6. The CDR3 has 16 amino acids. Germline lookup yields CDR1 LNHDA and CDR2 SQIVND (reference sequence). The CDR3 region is CASSMSGTSGRVEQFF. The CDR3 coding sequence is TGTGCCAGTAGTATGTCCGGGACTAGCGGGAGGGTGGAGCAGTTCTTC.

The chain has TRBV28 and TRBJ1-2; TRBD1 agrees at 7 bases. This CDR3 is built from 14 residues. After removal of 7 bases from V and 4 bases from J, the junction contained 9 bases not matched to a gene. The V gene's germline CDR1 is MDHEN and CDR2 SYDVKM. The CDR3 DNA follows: TGTGCCAGCACCGGGACAGTGAAGGGCTATGGCTACACCTTC. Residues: CASTGTVKGYGYTF.

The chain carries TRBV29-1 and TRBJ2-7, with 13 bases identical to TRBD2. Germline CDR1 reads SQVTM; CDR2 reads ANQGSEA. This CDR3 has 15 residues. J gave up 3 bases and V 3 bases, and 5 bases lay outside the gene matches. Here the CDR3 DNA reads TGCAGCGTTGAGGCGGGGACTAGCGGGATCTACGAGCAGTACTTC. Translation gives CSVEAGTSGIYEQYF.

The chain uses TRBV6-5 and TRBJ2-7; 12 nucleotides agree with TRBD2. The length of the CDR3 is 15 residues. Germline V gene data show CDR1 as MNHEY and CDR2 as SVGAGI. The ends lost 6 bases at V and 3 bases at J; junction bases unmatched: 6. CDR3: CASSPGLAGYYEQYF. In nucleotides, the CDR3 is TGTGCCAGCAGCCCCGGACTAGCGGGATACTACGAGCAGTACTTC.

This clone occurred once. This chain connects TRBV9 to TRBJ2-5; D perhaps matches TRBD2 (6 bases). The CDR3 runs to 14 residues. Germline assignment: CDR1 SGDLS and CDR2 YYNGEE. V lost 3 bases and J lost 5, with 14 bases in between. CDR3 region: CASSEIAAGETQYF. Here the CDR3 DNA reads TGTGCCAGCAGCGAAATAGCGGCCGGGGAGACCCAGTACTTC.

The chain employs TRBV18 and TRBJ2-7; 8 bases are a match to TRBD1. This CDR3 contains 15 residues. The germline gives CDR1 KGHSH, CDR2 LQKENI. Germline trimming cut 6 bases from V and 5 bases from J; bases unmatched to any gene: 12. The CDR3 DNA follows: TGTGCCAGCTCTTACATGGCGGCAGGGGGCGACGAGCAGTACTTC. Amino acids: CASSYMAAGGDEQYF.

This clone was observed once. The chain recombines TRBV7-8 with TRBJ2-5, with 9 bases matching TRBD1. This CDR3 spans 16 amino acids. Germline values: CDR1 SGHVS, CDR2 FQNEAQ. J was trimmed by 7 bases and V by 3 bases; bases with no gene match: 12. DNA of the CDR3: TGTGCCAGCAGCTTTCAAACAGGGGGCCTTAAGAGGACCCAGTACTTC. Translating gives CASSFQTGGLKRTQYF. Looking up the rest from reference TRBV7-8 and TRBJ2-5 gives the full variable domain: GAGVSQSPRYKVAKRGQDVALRCDPISGHVSLFWYQQALGQGPEFLTYFQNEAQLDKSGLPSDRFFAERPEGSVSTLKIQRTQQEDSAVYLCASSFQTGGLKRTQYFGPGTRLLVL.

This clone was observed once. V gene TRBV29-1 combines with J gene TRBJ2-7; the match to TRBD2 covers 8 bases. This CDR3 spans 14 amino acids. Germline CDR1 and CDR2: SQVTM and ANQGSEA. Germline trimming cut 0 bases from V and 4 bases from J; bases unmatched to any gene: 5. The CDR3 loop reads CSVEEGAGVYEQYF. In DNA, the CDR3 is TGCAGCGTTGAAGAGGGAGCGGGAGTGTACGAGCAGTACTTC.

The CDR3 here is CASSQVLQGPMNTEAFF. The CDR3 DNA reads as TGCGCCAGCAGCCAAGTTCTCCAGGGTCCCATGAACACTGAAGCTTTCTTT. The chain employs TRBV4-1 and TRBJ1-1, with TRBD1 as a possible D gene (5 bases). Trimming pared 1 base from V and 0 bases from J, leaving 15 bases between. This CDR3 contains 17 residues. Germline values: CDR1 MGHRA, CDR2 YSYEKL.

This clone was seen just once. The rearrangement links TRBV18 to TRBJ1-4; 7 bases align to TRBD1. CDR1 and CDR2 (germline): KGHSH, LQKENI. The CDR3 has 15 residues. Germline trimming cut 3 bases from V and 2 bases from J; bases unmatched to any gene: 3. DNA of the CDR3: TGTGCCAGCTCACCGGTGACAGGGACTAATGAAAAACTGTTTTTT. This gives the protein CASSPVTGTNEKLFF.

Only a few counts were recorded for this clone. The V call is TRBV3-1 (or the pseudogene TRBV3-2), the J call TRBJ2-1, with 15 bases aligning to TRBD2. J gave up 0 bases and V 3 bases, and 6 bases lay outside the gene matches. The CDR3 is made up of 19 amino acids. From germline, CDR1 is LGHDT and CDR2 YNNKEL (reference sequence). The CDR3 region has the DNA TGTGCCAGCAGCCACACCGGGACTAGCGGGAGGACCTCCTACAATGAGCAGTTCTTC. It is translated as CASSHTGTSGRTSYNEQFF.

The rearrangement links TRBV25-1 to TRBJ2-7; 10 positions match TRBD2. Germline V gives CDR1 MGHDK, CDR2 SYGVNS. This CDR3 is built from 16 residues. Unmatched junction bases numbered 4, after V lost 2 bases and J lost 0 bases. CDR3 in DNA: TGTGCCAGCAGTGAAGGACTAGCGGTGAGCTCCTACGAGCAGTACTTC. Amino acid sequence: CASSEGLAVSSYEQYF.

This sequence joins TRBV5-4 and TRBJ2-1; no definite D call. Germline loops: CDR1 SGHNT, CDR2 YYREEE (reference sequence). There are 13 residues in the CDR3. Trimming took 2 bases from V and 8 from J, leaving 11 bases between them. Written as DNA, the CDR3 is TGTGCCAGCAGCTTTTTTGCGGTCTATGAGCAGTTCTTC. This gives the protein CASSFFAVYEQFF.

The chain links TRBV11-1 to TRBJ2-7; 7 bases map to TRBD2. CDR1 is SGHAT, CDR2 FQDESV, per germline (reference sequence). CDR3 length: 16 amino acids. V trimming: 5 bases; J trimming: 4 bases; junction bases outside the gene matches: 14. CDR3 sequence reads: CASSPAGWASGYEQYF. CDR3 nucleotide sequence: TGTGCCAGCAGCCCGGCGGGGTGGGCTAGCGGTTACGAGCAGTACTTC.